This T cell receptor beta chain is drawn from a study of OX40 agonist ivuxolimab in advanced cancers. Broader study findings: Clonal expansion in partial responders at 0.1-3.0 mg/kg ranked among the lowest.

The assay was immunoSEQ multiplex PCR, and TCRdb's table has in-frame clones only and misses some. Of 80,000 to 95,000 clones in the sample, roughly 94% were seen once. The CDR3 runs to 14 residues. From germline, CDR1 is SGHKS and CDR2 YYEKEE (reference sequence). V was trimmed by 0 bases and J by 10 bases, leaving 15 bases between them. On this clone itself: What it binds is not known.

The rearrangement joins TRBV5-5 to TRBJ2-3; no reliable D call. The specimen comprised CD4+ or CD8+ T cells sorted from blood, sampled in a trial of the OX40 agonist ivuxolimab. The sequence was obtained from an adult with an advanced solid tumor such as melanoma, head and neck, liver or kidney cancer. The CDR3 protein is CASSLVAESRAQYF. For the CDR3, the DNA is TGTGCCAGCAGCTTGGTGGCGGAAAGTAGGGCGCAGTATTTT.